The clone carrying this TCR beta chain was seen many times. Its antigen is currently unknown. The record originates from a study of breast tumors, draining lymph nodes, adjacent tissues. TCRdb called the multiplex PCR reads again in MiXCR, with one record for every CDR3 protein. This sample has about 150,000 distinct CDR3 sequences, with 20% to 25% found just once. The trim removed 5 bases at V and 4 bases at J, leaving 8 bases unmatched. This CDR3 is built from 14 residues. Overall study findings and caveats: Tumors had less TCR diversity than lymph nodes, more than nontumor tissue. Tumor and nontumor repertoires were significantly more similar in luminal-like than in basal-like breast cancer. The data were judged consistent with most tumor T cells coming from lymph node and expanding in tumor.

The lymph nodes were axillary draining lymph nodes from breast cancer patients. The V gene is TRBV12-3 or TRBV12-4, the J gene TRBJ2-7; 7 bases line up with TRBD1. This receptor was taken from a female donor with breast cancer. Some clones in this sample may be carry-over from other donors' samples. Sequencing was carried out using axillary lymph node tissue. The CDR3 here is CASSPGQRRYEQYF. In DNA, the CDR3 is TGTGCCAGCAGTCCGGGACAGAGAAGATACGAGCAGTACTTC.